This entry features one T cell receptor (beta chain) sequence. What it binds is not known. This CDR3 region has 14 residues. Germline V CDR1 and CDR2: SGHDT, YYEEEE. V lost 3 bases to trimming and J lost 2 bases, with 12 bases between them. Produced via immunoSEQ multiplex PCR; TCRdb's table is partial and in-frame only. The repertoire holds approximately 210,000 clones, with approximately 72% as singletons. This entry comes from a study of cytotoxic CD8 clonotypes in ibrutinib-treated CLL. On the study more broadly: The patients, around 10 relapsed/refractory and approximately 14 treatment-naive, included around 18 who were IGHV unmutated. Study outcomes and limitations: Elevated clonality accompanied ibrutinib response, with a return toward baseline values at progression.

The source was PBMCs, collected after 24 months of ibrutinib treatment. This rearrangement joins TRBV5-6 to TRBJ2-7, with a weak D call TRBD1 (6 bases). This clonotype was sampled from a human donor with chronic lymphocytic leukemia. The CDR3 loop is CASSYDRRTYEQYF. The CDR3 coding sequence is TGTGCCAGCAGCTACGACAGGAGAACCTACGAGCAGTACTTC.